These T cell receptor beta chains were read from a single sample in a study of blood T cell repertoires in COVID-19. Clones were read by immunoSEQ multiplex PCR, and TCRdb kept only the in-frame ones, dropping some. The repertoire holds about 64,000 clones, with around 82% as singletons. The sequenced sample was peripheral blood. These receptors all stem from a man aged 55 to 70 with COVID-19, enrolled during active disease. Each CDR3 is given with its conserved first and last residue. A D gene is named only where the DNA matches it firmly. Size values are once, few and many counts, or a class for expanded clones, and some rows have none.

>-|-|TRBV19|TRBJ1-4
CASSTSGTRGEKLFF
TGTGCCAGTAGTACCTCCGGGACAAGGGGTGAAAAACTGTTTTTT
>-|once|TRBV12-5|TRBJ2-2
CASGFEYTGELFF
TGTGCTAGTGGTTTCGAGTACACCGGGGAGCTGTTTTTT
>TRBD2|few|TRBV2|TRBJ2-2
CASGRTSDRRTGELFF
TGTGCCAGCGGAAGGACTAGCGATCGAAGGACCGGGGAGCTGTTTTTT
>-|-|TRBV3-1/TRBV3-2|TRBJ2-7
CASSHLGGIHEQYF
TGTGCCAGCAGTCATCTTGGGGGGATCCACGAGCAGTACTTC
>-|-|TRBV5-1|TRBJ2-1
CASSSDNEQFF
TGCGCCAGCAGCTCTGACAATGAGCAGTTCTTC
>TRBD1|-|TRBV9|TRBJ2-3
CASSATQGASTDTQYF
TGTGCCAGCAGCGCCACCCAGGGGGCAAGCACAGATACGCAGTATTTT
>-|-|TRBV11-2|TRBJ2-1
CASSLGGSSANEQFF
TGTGCCAGCAGCTTAGGGGGCTCTTCGGCCAATGAGCAGTTCTTC
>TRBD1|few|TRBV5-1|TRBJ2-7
CASSLLTGSSEQYF
TGCGCCAGCAGCTTGTTGACAGGGAGCTCCGAGCAGTACTTC
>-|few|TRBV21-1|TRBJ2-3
CASSPRGGAYTDTQYF
TGTGCCAGCAGCCCCCGCGGGGGGGCATACACAGATACGCAGTATTTT
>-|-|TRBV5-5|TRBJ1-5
CASSWDINQPQHF
TGTGCCAGCAGCTGGGACATCAATCAGCCCCAGCATTTT
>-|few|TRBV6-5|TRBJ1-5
CASRAGDQPQHF
TGTGCCAGCAGGGCAGGGGATCAGCCCCAGCATTTT
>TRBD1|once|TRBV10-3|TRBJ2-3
CAADKSGGDTQYF
TGTGCCGCCGATAAATCAGGGGGAGATACGCAGTATTTT
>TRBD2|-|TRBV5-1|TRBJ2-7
CASISGGLGLAGGPKEQYF
TGCGCCAGCATTTCAGGGGGACTGGGACTAGCGGGAGGGCCTAAAGAGCAGTACTTC
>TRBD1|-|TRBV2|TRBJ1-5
CASTGQGDQPQHF
TGTGCCAGCACTGGACAGGGCGATCAGCCCCAGCATTTT
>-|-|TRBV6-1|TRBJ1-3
CASSERGYTIYF
TGTGCCAGCAGTGAACGGGGATACACCATATATTTT